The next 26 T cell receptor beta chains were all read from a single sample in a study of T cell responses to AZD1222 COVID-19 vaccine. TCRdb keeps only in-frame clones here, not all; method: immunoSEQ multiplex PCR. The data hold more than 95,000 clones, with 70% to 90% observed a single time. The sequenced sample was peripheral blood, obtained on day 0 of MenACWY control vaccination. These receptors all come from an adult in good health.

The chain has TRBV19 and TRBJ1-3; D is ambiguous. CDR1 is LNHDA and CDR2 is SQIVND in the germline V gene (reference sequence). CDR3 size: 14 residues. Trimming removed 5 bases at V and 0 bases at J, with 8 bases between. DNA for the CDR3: TGTGCCAGTAGTTGGGGTAACTCTGGAAACACCATATATTTT. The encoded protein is CASSWGNSGNTIYF.

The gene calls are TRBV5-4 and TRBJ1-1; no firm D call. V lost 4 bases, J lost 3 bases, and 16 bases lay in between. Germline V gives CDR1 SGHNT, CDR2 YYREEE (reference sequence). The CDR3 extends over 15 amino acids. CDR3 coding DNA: TGTGCCAGCAGCCCACGGACCGACTCCCACACTGAAGCTTTCTTT. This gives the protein CASSPRTDSHTEAFF. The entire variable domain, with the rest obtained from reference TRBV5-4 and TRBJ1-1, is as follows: ETGVTQSPTHLIKTRGQQVTLRCSSQSGHNTVSWYQQALGQGPQFIFQYYREEENGRGNFPPRFSGLQFPNYSSELNVNALELDDSALYLCASSPRTDSHTEAFFGQGTRLTVV.

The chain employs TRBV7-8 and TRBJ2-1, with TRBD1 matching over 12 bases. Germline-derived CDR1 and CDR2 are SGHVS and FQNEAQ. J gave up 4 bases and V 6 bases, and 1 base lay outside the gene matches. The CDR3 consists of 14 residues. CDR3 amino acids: CASRGQGAYNEQFF. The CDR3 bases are TGTGCCAGCAGGGGACAGGGGGCGTACAATGAGCAGTTCTTC. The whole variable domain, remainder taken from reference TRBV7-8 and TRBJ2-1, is GAGVSQSPRYKVAKRGQDVALRCDPISGHVSLFWYQQALGQGPEFLTYFQNEAQLDKSGLPSDRFFAERPEGSVSTLKIQRTQQEDSAVYLCASRGQGAYNEQFFGPGTRLTVL.

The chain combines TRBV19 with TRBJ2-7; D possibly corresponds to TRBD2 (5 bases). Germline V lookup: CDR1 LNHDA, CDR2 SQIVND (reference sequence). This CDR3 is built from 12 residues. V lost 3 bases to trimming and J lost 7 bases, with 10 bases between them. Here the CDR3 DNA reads TGTGCCAGTAGTATGCCCGGCGGGGAGCAGTACTTC. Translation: CASSMPGGEQYF.

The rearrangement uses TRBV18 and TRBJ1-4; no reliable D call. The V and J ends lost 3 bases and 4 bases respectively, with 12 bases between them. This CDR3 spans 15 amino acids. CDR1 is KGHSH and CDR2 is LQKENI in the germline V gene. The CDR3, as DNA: TGTGCCAGCTCACCCGGTAAACGGCTTAATGAAAAACTGTTTTTT. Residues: CASSPGKRLNEKLFF.

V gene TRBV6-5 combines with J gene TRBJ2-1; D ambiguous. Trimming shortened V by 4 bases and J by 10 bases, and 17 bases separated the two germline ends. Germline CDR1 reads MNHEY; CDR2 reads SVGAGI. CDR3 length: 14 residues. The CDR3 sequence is CASSSNPPAREQFF. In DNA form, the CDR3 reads TGTGCCAGCAGTTCGAACCCCCCCGCTCGCGAGCAGTTCTTC.

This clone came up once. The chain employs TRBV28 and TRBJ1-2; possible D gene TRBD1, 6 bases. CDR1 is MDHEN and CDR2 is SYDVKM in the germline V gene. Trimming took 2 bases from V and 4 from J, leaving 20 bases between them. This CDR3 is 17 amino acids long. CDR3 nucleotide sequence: TGTGCCAGCAGTTTAGGGGCAGGGGAATCTACTATCTATGGCTACACCTTC. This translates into CASSLGAGESTIYGYTF.

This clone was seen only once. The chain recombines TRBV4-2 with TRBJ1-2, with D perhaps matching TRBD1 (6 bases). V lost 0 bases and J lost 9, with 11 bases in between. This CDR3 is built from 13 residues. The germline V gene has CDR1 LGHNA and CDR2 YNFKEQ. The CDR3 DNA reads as TGTGCCAGCAGCCAAGATACAGGGAGGAGCTACACCTTC. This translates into CASSQDTGRSYTF.

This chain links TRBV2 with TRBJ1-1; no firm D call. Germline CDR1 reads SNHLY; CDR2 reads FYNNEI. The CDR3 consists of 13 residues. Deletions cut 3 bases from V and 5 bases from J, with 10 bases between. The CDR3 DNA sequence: TGTGCCAGCAGTGAGGAGATGAGAACTGAAGCTTTCTTT. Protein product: CASSEEMRTEAFF. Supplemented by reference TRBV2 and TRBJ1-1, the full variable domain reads EPEVTQTPSHQVTQMGQEVILRCVPISNHLYFYWYRQILGQKVEFLVSFYNNEISEKSEIFDDQFSVERPDGSNFTLKIRSTKLEDSAMYFCASSEEMRTEAFFGQGTRLTVV.

The CDR3 protein is CASSPLRGGGSYEQYF. Written as DNA, the CDR3 is TGTGCCAGTAGCCCTTTGAGGGGAGGGGGCTCCTACGAGCAGTACTTC. The V gene is TRBV19, the J gene TRBJ2-7, with D possibly TRBD2 on 7 matching bases. Germline assignment: CDR1 LNHDA and CDR2 SQIVND (reference sequence). Deletions cut 6 bases from V and 0 bases from J, with 18 bases between. There are 16 residues in the CDR3.

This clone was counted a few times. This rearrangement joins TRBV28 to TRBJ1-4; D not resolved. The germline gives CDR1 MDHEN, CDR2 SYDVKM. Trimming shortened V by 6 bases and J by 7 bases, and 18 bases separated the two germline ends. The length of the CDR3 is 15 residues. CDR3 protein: CASSPMDGSIEKLFF. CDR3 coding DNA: TGTGCCAGCAGCCCTATGGACGGCTCTATTGAAAAACTGTTTTTT. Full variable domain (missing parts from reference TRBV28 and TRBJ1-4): DVKVTQSSRYLVKRTGEKVFLECVQDMDHENMFWYRQDPGLGLRLIYFSYDVKMKEKGDIPEGYSVSREKKERFSLILESASTNQTSMYLCASSPMDGSIEKLFFGSGTQLSVL.

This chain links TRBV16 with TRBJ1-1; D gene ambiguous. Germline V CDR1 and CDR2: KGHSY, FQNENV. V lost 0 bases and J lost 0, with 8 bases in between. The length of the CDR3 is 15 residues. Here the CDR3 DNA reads TGTGCCAGCAGCCAATCAACTGGGATGAACACTGAAGCTTTCTTT. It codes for CASSQSTGMNTEAFF.

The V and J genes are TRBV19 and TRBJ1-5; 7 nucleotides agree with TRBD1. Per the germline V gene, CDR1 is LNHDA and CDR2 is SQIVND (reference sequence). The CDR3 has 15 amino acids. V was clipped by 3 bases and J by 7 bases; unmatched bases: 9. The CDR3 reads CASSMSRQGGQPQHF. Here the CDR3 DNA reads TGTGCCAGTAGTATGTCCAGACAGGGAGGCCAGCCCCAGCATTTT.

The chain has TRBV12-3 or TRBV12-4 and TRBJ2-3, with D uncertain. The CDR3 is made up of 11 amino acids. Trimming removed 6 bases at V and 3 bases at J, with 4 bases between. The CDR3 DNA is TGTGCCAGCAGCCAGACAGATACGCAGTATTTT. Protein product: CASSQTDTQYF.

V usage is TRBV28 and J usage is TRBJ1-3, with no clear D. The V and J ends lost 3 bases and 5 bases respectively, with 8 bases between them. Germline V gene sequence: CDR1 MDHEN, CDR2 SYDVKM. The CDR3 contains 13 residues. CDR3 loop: CASSLIDRNTIYF. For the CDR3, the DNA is TGTGCCAGCAGTTTGATTGACCGAAACACCATATATTTT.

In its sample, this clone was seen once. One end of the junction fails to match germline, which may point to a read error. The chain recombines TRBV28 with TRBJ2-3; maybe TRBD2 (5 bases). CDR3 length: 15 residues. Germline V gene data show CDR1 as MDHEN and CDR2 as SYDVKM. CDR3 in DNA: TGTGCCAGCAGTTTCAGACGGGATACCACAAATACGCAGTATTTT. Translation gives CASSFRRDTTNTQYF. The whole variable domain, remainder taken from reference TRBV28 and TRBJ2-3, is DVKVTQSSRYLVKRTGEKVFLECVQDMDHENMFWYRQDPGLGLRLIYFSYDVKMKEKGDIPEGYSVSREKKERFSLILESASTNQTSMYLCASSFRRDTTNTQYFGPGTRLTVL.

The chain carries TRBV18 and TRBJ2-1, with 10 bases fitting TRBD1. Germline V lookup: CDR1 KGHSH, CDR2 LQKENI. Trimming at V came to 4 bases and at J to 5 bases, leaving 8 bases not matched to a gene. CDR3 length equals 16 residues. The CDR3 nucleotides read TGTGCCAGCTCACGGGGACAGGGGAGGCTCAACAATGAGCAGTTCTTC. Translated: CASSRGQGRLNNEQFF.

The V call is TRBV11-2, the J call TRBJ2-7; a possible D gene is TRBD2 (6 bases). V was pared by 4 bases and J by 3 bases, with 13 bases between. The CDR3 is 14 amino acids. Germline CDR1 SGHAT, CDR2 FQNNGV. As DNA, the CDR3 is TGTGCCAGCAGCTCACGGGGGAGCTACTACGAGCAGTACTTC. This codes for CASSSRGSYYEQYF.

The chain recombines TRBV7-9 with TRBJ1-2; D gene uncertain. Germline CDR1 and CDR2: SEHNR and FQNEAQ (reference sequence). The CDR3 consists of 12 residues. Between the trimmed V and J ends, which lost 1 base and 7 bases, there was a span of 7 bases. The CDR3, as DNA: TGTGCCAGCAGCTTAGGGACGAGTGGCTACACCTTC. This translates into CASSLGTSGYTF.

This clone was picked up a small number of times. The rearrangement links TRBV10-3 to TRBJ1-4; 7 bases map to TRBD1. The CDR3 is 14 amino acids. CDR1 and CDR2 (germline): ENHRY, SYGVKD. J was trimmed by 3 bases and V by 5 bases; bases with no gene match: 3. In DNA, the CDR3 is TGTGCCATCAGTCCGGGACAGTCTAATGAAAAACTGTTTTTT. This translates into CAISPGQSNEKLFF.

This CDR3 is CASSLWDRTQEAQHF. The CDR3, as DNA: TGTGCCAGCAGTTTATGGGACAGGACACAGGAGGCCCAGCATTTT. The rearrangement links TRBV28 to TRBJ1-5; 7 bases map to TRBD1. The J segment lost 11 bases and the V segment lost 0 bases, leaving 10 bases of the junction unmatched. This CDR3 is built from 15 residues. Germline CDR1 is MDHEN and CDR2 is SYDVKM.

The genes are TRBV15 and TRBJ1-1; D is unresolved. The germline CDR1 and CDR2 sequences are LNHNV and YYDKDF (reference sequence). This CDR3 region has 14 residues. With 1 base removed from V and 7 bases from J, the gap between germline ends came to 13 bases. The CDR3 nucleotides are TGTGCCACCAGCAGAGCCTACTCAGCAGGTGAAGCTTTCTTT. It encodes CATSRAYSAGEAFF.

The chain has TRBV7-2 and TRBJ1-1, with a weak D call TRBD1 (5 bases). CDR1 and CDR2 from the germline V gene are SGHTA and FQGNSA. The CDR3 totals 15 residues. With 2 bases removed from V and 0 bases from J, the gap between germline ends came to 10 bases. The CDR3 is CASSLRRGLNTEAFF. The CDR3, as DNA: TGTGCCAGCAGCTTAAGGCGGGGGTTGAACACTGAAGCTTTCTTT. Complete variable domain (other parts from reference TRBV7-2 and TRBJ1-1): GAGVSQSPSNKVTEKGKDVELRCDPISGHTALYWYRQSLGQGLEFLIYFQGNSAPDKSGLPSDRFSAERTGGSVSTLTIQRTQQEDSAVYLCASSLRRGLNTEAFFGQGTRLTVV.

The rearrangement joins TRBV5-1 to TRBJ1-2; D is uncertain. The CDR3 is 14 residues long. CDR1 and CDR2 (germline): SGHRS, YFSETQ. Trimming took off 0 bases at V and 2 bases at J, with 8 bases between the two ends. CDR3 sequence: CASSLAQENYGYTF. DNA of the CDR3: TGCGCCAGCAGCTTGGCCCAGGAAAACTATGGCTACACCTTC.

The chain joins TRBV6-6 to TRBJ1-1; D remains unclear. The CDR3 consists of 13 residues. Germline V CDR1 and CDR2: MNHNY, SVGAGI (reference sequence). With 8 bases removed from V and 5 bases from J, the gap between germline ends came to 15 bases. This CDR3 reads CASENAGVTEAFF. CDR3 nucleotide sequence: TGTGCCAGCGAAAACGCCGGGGTAACTGAAGCTTTCTTT.

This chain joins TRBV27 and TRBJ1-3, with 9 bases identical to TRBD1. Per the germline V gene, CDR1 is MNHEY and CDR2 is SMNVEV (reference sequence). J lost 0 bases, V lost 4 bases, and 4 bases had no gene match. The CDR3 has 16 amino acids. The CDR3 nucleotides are TGTGCCAGCAGTTGGTCGGGACAGGGCTCTGGAAACACCATATATTTT. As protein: CASSWSGQGSGNTIYF.